The 21 T cell receptor beta chains reported below all come from one sample, sequenced in a study of T-cell memory formation after mild COVID-19. MiXCR was run by TCRdb on the 5' RACE reads, yielding one entry per CDR3 protein. The sample has under 300,000 distinct CDR3 sequences, about a sixth seen once; the top ten hold under 25%. Sequenced input: PBMCs or a T cell subset sorted from them (not recorded which). These receptors originate from a man between 18 and 35 years old who had mild COVID-19 (a few samples of this study predate the infection). Cell type and time point are not known.

This clonotype was observed a few times. The rearrangement links TRBV7-2 to TRBJ2-3; no clear D. The CDR3 length is 14 residues. CDR1 SGHTA and CDR2 FQGNSA come from the germline V gene. V was trimmed by 0 bases and J by 2 bases, leaving 6 bases between them. CDR3 in amino acids: CASSLAGPTDTQYF. As DNA, the CDR3 is TGTGCCAGCAGCTTAGCCGGTCCCACAGATACGCAGTATTTT.

The chain couples TRBV7-3 to TRBJ1-1, with no clear D. V was clipped by 5 bases and J by 6 bases, with 22 bases between them. Germline CDR1 is SGHTA and CDR2 is FQGTGA. This CDR3 is built from 16 residues. In DNA form, the CDR3 reads TGTGCCAGCAGCCCAGGCCCCGGTCCGGCCGGGGCTGAAGCTTTCTTT. Translation: CASSPGPGPAGAEAFF.

This clonotype was seen a few times. This chain uses TRBV5-1 with TRBJ2-3; 15 nucleotides match TRBD2. The CDR3 sequence is 17 residues long. CDR1 is SGHRS, CDR2 YFSETQ, per germline. J gave up 3 bases and V 4 bases, and 6 bases lay outside the gene matches. Here the CDR3 reads CASSRGLAGGGTDTQYF. As DNA, the CDR3 is TGCGCCAGCAGCCGGGGACTAGCGGGGGGTGGGACAGATACGCAGTATTTT.

The sample holds a few counts of this clonotype. This chain joins TRBV6-2 or TRBV6-3 and TRBJ2-6; D is unresolved. Trimming stripped 6 bases from V and 0 bases from J, with 3 bases between. The CDR3 covers 13 residues. Germline CDR1 MNHEY, CDR2 SVGEGT. The CDR3 protein is CASSNSGANVLTF. The CDR3 DNA follows: TGTGCCAGCAGCAACTCTGGGGCCAACGTCCTGACTTTC.

The chain is built from TRBV7-9 and TRBJ2-5; 8 bases align to TRBD2. Trimming cost V 5 bases and J 4 bases; bases outside gene matches: 6. The CDR3 has 14 residues. The germline gives CDR1 SEHNR, CDR2 FQNEAQ (reference sequence). The CDR3 nucleotides read TGTGCCAGCAGCCCCCCGGGACTAGGAGAGACCCAGTACTTC. Translation gives CASSPPGLGETQYF.

This clonotype came up a few times. The rearrangement uses TRBV5-1 and TRBJ2-3; no clear D gene. Trimming stripped 0 bases from V and 0 bases from J, with 8 bases between. Germline CDR1 is SGHRS and CDR2 is YFSETQ. This CDR3 is built from 15 residues. CDR3 region: CASSLDTVSTDTQYF. The CDR3 coding sequence is TGCGCCAGCAGCTTGGACACCGTTAGCACAGATACGCAGTATTTT.

This clonotype came up a few times. The chain employs TRBV10-1 and TRBJ2-4; D possibly corresponds to TRBD2 (6 bases). The CDR3 runs 20 residues. Trimming took off 10 bases at V and 1 base at J, with 32 bases between the two ends. CDR1 is WNHNN, CDR2 SYGVQD, per germline (reference sequence). CDR3 region: CATQPGPELRGGVAKNIQYF. DNA for the CDR3: TGCGCCACCCAACCGGGCCCAGAGTTGCGGGGCGGAGTTGCCAAAAACATTCAGTACTTC.

CDR3 sequence reads: CASSEPGGGGYTF. The CDR3 nucleotides are TGCGCCAGCAGTGAGCCTGGGGGCGGTGGCTACACCTTC. The chain combines TRBV10-2 with TRBJ1-2; a possible D gene is TRBD1 (6 bases). The CDR3 covers 13 residues. Germline V CDR1 and CDR2: WSHSY, SAAADI. The V end lost 2 bases, the J end lost 7 bases, and 11 bases lay between the germline ends.

This clonotype was observed a handful of times. The rearrangement joins TRBV20-1 to TRBJ2-3; D is perhaps TRBD1 (5 bases). Trimming took off 1 base at V and 2 bases at J, with 10 bases between the two ends. Germline CDR1 is DFQATT and CDR2 is SNEGSKA (reference sequence). This CDR3 has 14 amino acids. The CDR3 DNA reads as TGCAGTGCTAGAGCTGAGACAGTCACAGATACGCAGTATTTT. Translated, it gives CSARAETVTDTQYF.

The CDR3, as DNA: TGTGCCAGCAGCCCGGATACAACAGGGTTAACCTACGAGCAGTACTTC. It codes for CASSPDTTGLTYEQYF. V usage is TRBV5-6 and J usage is TRBJ2-7; TRBD1 might be the D (6 bases). CDR1 and CDR2 (germline): SGHDT, YYEEEE. Trimming took off 4 bases at V and 2 bases at J, with 19 bases between the two ends. This CDR3 is 16 amino acids long.

The chain recombines TRBV4-1 with TRBJ1-1; the D is unclear. The length of the CDR3 is 12 residues. V gave up 4 bases and J gave up 7 bases, with 10 bases separating them. Per germline, CDR1 MGHRA and CDR2 YSYEKL. The CDR3 DNA is TGCGCCAGCAGCCCACCTCGAGGTGAAGCTTTCTTT. The encoded protein is CASSPPRGEAFF.

This sequence joins TRBV5-1 and TRBJ2-7; 7 bases are shared with TRBD1. The V gene's germline CDR1 is SGHRS and CDR2 YFSETQ. V lost 3 bases to trimming and J lost 6 bases; unmatched junction nucleotides: 12. This CDR3 comprises 15 residues. Here the CDR3 reads CASSSADRAPIEQYF. The CDR3 nucleotides are TGCGCCAGCAGCTCGGCCGACAGGGCACCCATCGAGCAGTACTTC.

In this sample, this clonotype turned up a few times. V and J are TRBV5-1 and TRBJ2-2, with no clear D. Germline lookup yields CDR1 SGHRS and CDR2 YFSETQ. This CDR3 spans 14 amino acids. V was cut by 0 bases and J by 7 bases, with 10 bases left in between. CDR3 nucleotide sequence: TGCGCCAGCAGCTTGGGTCAGCCGAGCGGGGAGCTGTTTTTT. Its translation: CASSLGQPSGELFF.

This chain uses TRBV5-4 with TRBJ2-1; 10 positions agree with TRBD2. This CDR3 is 15 amino acids long. The ends lost 6 bases at V and 7 bases at J; junction bases unmatched: 10. Germline-derived CDR1 and CDR2 are SGHNT and YYREEE (reference sequence). CDR3 nucleotides: TGTGCCAGCAACCGAGCGGGGGGGCTCCCTAATGAGCAGTTCTTC. Protein product: CASNRAGGLPNEQFF.

This clonotype was seen more than once but under ten times. The chain carries TRBV12-3 or TRBV12-4 and TRBJ1-1; TRBD1 might be the D (6 bases). The germline V and J ends were trimmed by 4 bases and 11 bases, with 14 bases remaining between them. CDR3 length: 12 residues. The CDR3: CASSSQGGRAFF. CDR3 in DNA: TGTGCCAGCAGTTCTCAAGGGGGTCGGGCTTTCTTT.

The rearrangement links TRBV11-2 to TRBJ1-4; no definite D call. Germline values: CDR1 SGHAT, CDR2 FQNNGV. Trimming took 0 bases from V and 8 from J, leaving 10 bases between them. The CDR3 covers 14 residues. The DNA for the CDR3 is TGTGCCAGCAGCTTAGACCGTCTCCAGGAAAAACTGTTTTTT. It encodes CASSLDRLQEKLFF.

This clonotype was seen a few times. Here the CDR3 DNA reads TGTGCCAGCACCTTACGGACAGACGACACAGATACGCAGTATTTT. Translation gives CASTLRTDDTDTQYF. This chain joins TRBV12-3 or TRBV12-4 and TRBJ2-3, with a possible D match to TRBD1 (6 bases). The CDR3 runs to 15 residues. Between the trimmed V and J ends, which lost 7 bases and 2 bases, there was a span of 16 bases.

The rearrangement uses TRBV24-1 and TRBJ1-2, with D possibly TRBD1 on 6 matching bases. V lost 4 bases and J 14 bases, leaving 16 bases between the germline ends. Per germline, CDR1 KGHDR and CDR2 SFDVKD. The CDR3 contains 12 residues. CDR3 in amino acids: CATSDQRQVWTF. The CDR3 DNA is TGTGCCACCAGTGACCAACGACAGGTGTGGACCTTC.

V is TRBV4-2 and J is TRBJ2-1; TRBD2 aligns across 7 bases. Looked up from germline, CDR1 is LGHNA and CDR2 is YNFKEQ. This CDR3 has 16 amino acids. J was trimmed by 6 bases and V by 0 bases; bases with no gene match: 8. CDR3 region: CASSQEDQRGPNEQFF. In nucleotides, the CDR3 is TGTGCCAGCAGCCAAGAAGACCAGCGGGGACCCAATGAGCAGTTCTTC.

In its sample, this clonotype was seen a few times. The rearrangement joins TRBV2 to TRBJ2-3; a weak D match, TRBD1 (6 bases). Trimming pared 6 bases from V and 2 bases from J, leaving 15 bases between. In germline, CDR1 is SNHLY, CDR2 FYNNEI. This CDR3 contains 15 residues. CDR3 bases: TGTGCCAGCAGCGTTTATGGGGGCCACACAGATACGCAGTATTTT. As protein: CASSVYGGHTDTQYF.

This clonotype was seen a few times. This rearrangement joins TRBV6-2 or TRBV6-3 to TRBJ2-1, with D perhaps TRBD1 (5 bases). Between the trimmed V and J ends, which lost 2 bases and 2 bases, there was a span of 10 bases. This CDR3 region has 15 residues. CDR1 is MNHEY and CDR2 is SVGEGT in the germline V gene. DNA of the CDR3: TGTGCCAGCAGTTACGCAGGGTCCCCCTACAATGAGCAGTTCTTC. This translates into CASSYAGSPYNEQFF.